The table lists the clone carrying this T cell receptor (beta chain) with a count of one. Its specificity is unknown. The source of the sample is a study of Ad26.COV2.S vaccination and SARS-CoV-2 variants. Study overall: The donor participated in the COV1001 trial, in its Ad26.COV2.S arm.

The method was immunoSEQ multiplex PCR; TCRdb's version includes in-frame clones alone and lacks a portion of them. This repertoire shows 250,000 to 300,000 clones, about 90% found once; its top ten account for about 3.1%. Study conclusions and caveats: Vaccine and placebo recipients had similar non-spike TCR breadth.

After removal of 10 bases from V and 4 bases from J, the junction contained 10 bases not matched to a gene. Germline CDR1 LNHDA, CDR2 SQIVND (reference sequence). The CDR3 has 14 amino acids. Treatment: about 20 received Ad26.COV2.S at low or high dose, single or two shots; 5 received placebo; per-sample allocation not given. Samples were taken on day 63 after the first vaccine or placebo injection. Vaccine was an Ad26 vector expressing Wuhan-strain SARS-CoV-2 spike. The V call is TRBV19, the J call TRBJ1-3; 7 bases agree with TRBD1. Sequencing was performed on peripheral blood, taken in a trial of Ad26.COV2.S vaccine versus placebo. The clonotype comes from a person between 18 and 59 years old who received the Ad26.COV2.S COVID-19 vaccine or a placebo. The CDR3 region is CATREGALGNTIYF. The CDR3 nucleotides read TGTGCCACCAGGGAGGGGGCCCTCGGAAACACCATATATTTT.